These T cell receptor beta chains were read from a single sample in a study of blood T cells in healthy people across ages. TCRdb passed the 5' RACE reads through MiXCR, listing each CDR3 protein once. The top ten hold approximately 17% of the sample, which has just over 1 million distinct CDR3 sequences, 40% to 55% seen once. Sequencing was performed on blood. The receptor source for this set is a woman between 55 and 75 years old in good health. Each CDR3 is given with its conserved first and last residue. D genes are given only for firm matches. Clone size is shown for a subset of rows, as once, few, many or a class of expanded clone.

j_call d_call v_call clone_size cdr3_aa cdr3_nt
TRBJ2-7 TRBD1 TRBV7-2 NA CASSLMTGSEQYF TGTGCCAGCAGCCTAATGACAGGGAGCGAGCAGTACTTC
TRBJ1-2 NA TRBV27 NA CASSPGGSGYGYTF TGTGCCAGCAGCCCTGGGGGCAGTGGATATGGCTACACCTTC
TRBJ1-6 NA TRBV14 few CASSSNLQGPQSALHF TGTGCCAGCAGCTCTAACCTTCAGGGGCCTCAATCAGCCCTCCACTTT
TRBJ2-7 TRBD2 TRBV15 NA CATSREPGGSGLYEQYF TGTGCCACCAGCAGAGAACCCGGTGGTAGCGGGCTGTACGAGCAGTACTTC
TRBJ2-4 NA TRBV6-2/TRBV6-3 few CASIQDRAKNIQYF TGTGCCAGCATCCAGGATAGGGCCAAAAACATTCAGTACTTC
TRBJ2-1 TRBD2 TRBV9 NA CASSPQGSGRIHEQFF TGTGCCAGCAGCCCCCAAGGTAGCGGGAGGATCCATGAGCAGTTCTTC
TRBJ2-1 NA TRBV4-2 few CASSRLGSYNEQFF TGTGCCAGCAGCCGTCTGGGATCCTACAATGAGCAGTTCTTC
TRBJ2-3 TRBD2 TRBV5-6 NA CASSLEGSGRDTDTQYF TGTGCCAGCAGCTTGGAAGGGAGCGGGAGAGACACAGATACGCAGTATTTT
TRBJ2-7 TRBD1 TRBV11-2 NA CASRSVTGPYEQYF TGTGCCAGCAGGTCTGTGACAGGGCCTTACGAGCAGTACTTC
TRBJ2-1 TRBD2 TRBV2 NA CASGPGLVYEQFF TGTGCCAGCGGACCGGGACTAGTCTACGAGCAGTTCTTC
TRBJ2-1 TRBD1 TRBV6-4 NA CASSDSGTEPYNEQFF TGTGCCAGCAGTGACTCTGGGACAGAACCCTACAATGAGCAGTTCTTC
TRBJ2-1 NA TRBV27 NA CASSLSFYNEQFF TGTGCCAGCAGTTTAAGTTTCTACAATGAGCAGTTCTTC
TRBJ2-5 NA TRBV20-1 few CSARGLNQETQYF TGCAGTGCTAGAGGGCTGAACCAAGAGACCCAGTACTTC
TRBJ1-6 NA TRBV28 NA CASGINSPLHF TGTGCCAGCGGGATAAATTCACCCCTCCACTTT
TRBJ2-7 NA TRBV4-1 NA CASSQDQGGSYEQYF TGCGCCAGCAGCCAAGATCAGGGGGGATCGTACGAGCAGTACTTC
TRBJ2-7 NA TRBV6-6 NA CASSSPRESSYNEQYF TGTGCCAGCAGTTCCCCAAGGGAGAGCTCCTACAATGAGCAGTACTTC
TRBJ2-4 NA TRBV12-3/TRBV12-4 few CASPIESGQNIQYF TGTGCCAGCCCCATCGAATCGGGCCAAAACATTCAGTACTTC
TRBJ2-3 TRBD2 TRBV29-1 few CSVEGRVVAGASTDTQYF TGCAGCGTTGAAGGAAGAGTTGTAGCGGGAGCCTCCACAGATACGCAGTATTTT
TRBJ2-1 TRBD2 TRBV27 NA CASSTAGLAGGWGEQFF TGTGCCAGCAGTACTGCGGGACTAGCGGGAGGGTGGGGTGAGCAGTTCTTC
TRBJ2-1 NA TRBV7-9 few CASSRSWSYNEQFF TGTGCCAGCAGCCGGAGCTGGTCCTACAATGAGCAGTTCTTC
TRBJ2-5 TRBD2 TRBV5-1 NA CASSFGARTSGEETQYF TGCGCCAGCAGCTTCGGGGCGAGGACTAGCGGGGAAGAGACCCAGTACTTC
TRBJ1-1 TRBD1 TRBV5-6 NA CASNRDSRDTEAFF TGTGCCAGCAACCGGGACAGCAGGGACACTGAAGCTTTCTTT
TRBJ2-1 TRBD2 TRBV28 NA CATTGGGDIVRDYNGQFF TGTGCCACTACAGGCGGGGGGGACATTGTACGCGATTACAATGGGCAGTTCTTC
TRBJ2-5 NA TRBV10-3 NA CAIRVQETQYF TGTGCCATCAGGGTCCAAGAGACCCAGTACTTC
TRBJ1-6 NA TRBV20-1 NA CSASAGDSPLHF TGCAGTGCTAGCGCAGGGGATTCACCCCTCCACTTT
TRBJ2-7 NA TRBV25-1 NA CASSDPDRFGEQYF TGTGCCAGCAGTGATCCCGACAGGTTCGGCGAGCAGTACTTC
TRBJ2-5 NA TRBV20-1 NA CSARVPSSGETQYF TGCAGTGCTAGAGTCCCTAGCTCCGGAGAGACCCAGTACTTC
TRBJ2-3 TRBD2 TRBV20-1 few CSAPPTSGSADTQYF TGCAGTGCTCCCCCGACTAGCGGGAGTGCAGATACGCAGTATTTT
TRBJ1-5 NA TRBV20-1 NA CSASTTDGESSNQPQHF TGCAGTGCTAGTACTACGGACGGTGAATCTAGCAATCAGCCCCAGCATTTT
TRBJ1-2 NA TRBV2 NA CASLLVNYGYTF TGTGCCAGCTTGCTGGTTAACTATGGCTACACCTTC
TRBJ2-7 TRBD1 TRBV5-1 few CASSLVLPGQSYEQYF TGCGCCAGCAGCTTGGTCCTTCCGGGACAGTCCTACGAGCAGTACTTC
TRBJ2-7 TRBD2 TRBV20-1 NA CSAGARLADPYEQYF TGCAGTGCTGGAGCCAGACTAGCGGACCCCTACGAGCAGTACTTC
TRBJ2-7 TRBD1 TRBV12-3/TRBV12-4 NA CANSPGTATYEQYF TGTGCCAACAGTCCCGGGACAGCAACCTACGAGCAGTACTTC
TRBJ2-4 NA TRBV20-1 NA CSARDGQQLAKNIQYF TGCAGTGCTAGAGATGGACAGCAACTAGCCAAAAACATTCAGTACTTC
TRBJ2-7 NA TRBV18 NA CASSPEQISYEQYF TGTGCCAGCTCACCAGAACAGATCTCCTACGAGCAGTACTTC
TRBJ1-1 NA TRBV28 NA CASSPRWAEAFF TGTGCCAGCAGCCCTAGGTGGGCTGAAGCTTTCTTT
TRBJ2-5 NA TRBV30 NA CAWSDGRKKTQYF TGTGCCTGGAGTGATGGGCGCAAGAAGACCCAGTACTTC
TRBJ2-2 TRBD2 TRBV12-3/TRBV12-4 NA CASSLLTGGGTGELFF TGTGCCAGCAGTTTGTTGACTGGGGGGGGCACCGGGGAGCTGTTTTTT
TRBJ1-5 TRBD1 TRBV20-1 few CSARKTGVRDQPQHF TGCAGTGCTAGAAAGACAGGGGTCCGTGATCAGCCCCAGCATTTT
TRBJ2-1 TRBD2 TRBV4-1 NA CASSQDPWGGSYNEQFF TGCGCCAGCAGCCAAGATCCCTGGGGGGGGTCCTACAATGAGCAGTTCTTC
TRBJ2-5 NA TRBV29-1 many CSVVKLNQETQYF TGCAGCGTTGTGAAGCTCAACCAAGAGACCCAGTACTTC
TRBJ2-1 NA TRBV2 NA CASRPGRGMFF TGTGCCAGCAGGCCGGGACGAGGGATGTTCTTC
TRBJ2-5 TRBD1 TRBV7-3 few CASSAVGTGVETQYF TGTGCCAGCAGCGCAGTCGGGACAGGGGTAGAGACCCAGTACTTC
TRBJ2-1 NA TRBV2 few CASLVAGEQFF TGTGCCAGCCTGGTCGCGGGTGAGCAGTTCTTC
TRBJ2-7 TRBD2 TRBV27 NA CASRRGGTYEQYF TGTGCCAGCAGGCGGGGAGGGACCTACGAGCAGTACTTC
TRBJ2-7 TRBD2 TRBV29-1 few CSVATGGGYEQYF TGCAGCGTTGCGACGGGCGGGGGATACGAGCAGTACTTC